The 13 T cell receptor beta chains given below trace back to one sample, sequenced in a study of cytomegalovirus exposure and HLA in healthy donors. The PCR made use of 60 Vbeta and 13 Jbeta primers. Generated by immunoSEQ multiplex PCR, the TCRdb table keeps only in-frame clones and is missing some. Among 99,000 or so clones listed, over 75% were seen once. The sequenced sample consisted of PBMCs. Receptor source: a man in his sixties in good health and CMV-seropositive.

Notes on this clone: Its ends do not fully match the called genes, so a read error is possible. The sample contains more than one DNA sequence encoding this CDR3. This sequence joins TRBV19 and TRBJ1-5, with 8 bases fitting TRBD1. The CDR3 has 16 amino acids. Germline lookup yields CDR1 LNHDA and CDR2 SQIVND (reference sequence). Here the CDR3 reads CASSSSGTGVNQPQHF. The CDR3 DNA reads TGTGCCAGTAGCTCAAGCGGGACAGGAGTTAATCAGCCTCAGCATTTT.

The V gene is TRBV7-6, the J gene TRBJ1-5; D not resolved. CDR3 size: 14 residues. V shed 5 bases and J shed 5 bases, with 13 bases lying between them. In germline, CDR1 is SGHVS, CDR2 FNYEAQ. The CDR3 region has the DNA TGTGCCAGCAGCAATACCGGTTACGATCAGCCCCAGCATTTT. Translating it yields CASSNTGYDQPQHF.

The V gene is TRBV7-6, the J gene TRBJ2-3, with 7 bases that match TRBD1. Looked up from germline, CDR1 is SGHVS and CDR2 is FNYEAQ. The CDR3 totals 15 residues. Losses at the gene ends were 5 bases for V and 0 bases for J; bases not matched to a gene: 5. CDR3 protein: CASSRSGGSTDTQYF. The CDR3 region has the DNA TGTGCCAGCAGCCGCTCAGGGGGAAGCACAGATACGCAGTATTTT.

V and J are TRBV21-1 and TRBJ2-5; the table calls TRBD1, which could not be checked here. TRBV21-1 is listed as a pseudogene. The CDR3 has 14 amino acids. The CDR3: CASSKDGQGKTQYF. CDR3 DNA sequence: TGTGCCAGCAGCAAAGACGGACAGGGGAAGACCCAGTACTTC.

The CDR3 is CASSPPSAGELFF. As DNA, the CDR3 is TGTGCCAGCTCACCACCCTCGGCCGGGGAGCTGTTTTTT. This rearrangement joins TRBV18 to TRBJ2-2, with D hard to call. The CDR3 runs to 13 residues. Germline assignment: CDR1 KGHSH and CDR2 LQKENI. Trimming removed 0 bases from V and 6 bases from J, with 5 bases in between.

The chain recombines TRBV5-4 with TRBJ2-5; D ambiguous. V lost 4 bases and J 2 bases, leaving 12 bases between the germline ends. Germline CDR1 SGHNT, CDR2 YYREEE (reference sequence). CDR3 length: 14 amino acids. The CDR3 is CASSGQEFQETQYF. Written as DNA, the CDR3 is TGTGCCAGCAGCGGGCAGGAATTTCAAGAGACCCAGTACTTC.

This clone was counted only a few times. V usage is TRBV7-9 and J usage is TRBJ1-1, with 7 bases matching TRBD1. The CDR3 spans 15 residues. J was trimmed by 14 bases and V by 0 bases; bases with no gene match: 15. Germline V gives CDR1 SEHNR, CDR2 FQNEAQ (reference sequence). The CDR3 loop is CASSLAGTDVRQWFF. DNA of the CDR3: TGTGCCAGCAGCTTAGCCGGGACAGACGTAAGGCAGTGGTTCTTT. Drawing the rest from reference TRBV7-9 and TRBJ1-1, the complete variable domain is DTGVSQNPRHKITKRGQNVTFRCDPISEHNRLYWYRQTLGQGPEFLTYFQNEAQLEKSRLLSDRFSAERPKGSFSTLEIQRTEQGDSAMYLCASSLAGTDVRQWFFGQGTRLTVV.

This chain connects TRBV5-8 to TRBJ1-4; TRBD1 aligns across 8 bases. Trimming took 7 bases from V and 2 from J; bases not matched to a gene: 7. Germline CDR1 is SGHTS and CDR2 is YDEGEE. The CDR3 length is 15 residues. The CDR3 sequence is CASATGVRTNEKLFF. For the CDR3, the DNA is TGTGCCAGCGCGACAGGGGTTCGGACTAATGAAAAACTGTTTTTT.

The chain joins TRBV19 to TRBJ1-4; 10 nucleotides agree with TRBD1. The germline CDR1 and CDR2 sequences are LNHDA and SQIVND (reference sequence). V dropped 5 bases and J dropped 5; count of bases not matched to a gene: 5. The CDR3 runs to 15 residues. CDR3 bases: TGTGCCAGTAGTTCGACGGACAGGGGGAATGAAAAACTGTTTTTT. This codes for CASSSTDRGNEKLFF.

The rearrangement joins TRBV18 to TRBJ2-7, with a weak D call TRBD2 (5 bases). Germline V lookup: CDR1 KGHSH, CDR2 LQKENI. The CDR3 is 13 residues long. Trimming stripped 3 bases from V and 3 bases from J, with 9 bases between. The DNA for the CDR3 is TGTGCCAGCTCACCGGGCAGCGGCTACGAGCAGTACTTC. It codes for CASSPGSGYEQYF.

The rearrangement joins TRBV15 to TRBJ1-5, with TRBD1 identical over 7 bases. Unmatched junction bases numbered 4, after V lost 0 bases and J lost 8 bases. Looked up from germline, CDR1 is LNHNV and CDR2 is YYDKDF (reference sequence). The CDR3 is 14 residues long. CDR3 in amino acids: CATSRDQGGEPQHF. DNA of the CDR3: TGTGCCACCAGCAGAGACCAGGGGGGAGAGCCCCAGCATTTT.

This sequence joins TRBV19 and TRBJ2-3; D is perhaps TRBD1 (5 bases). The CDR3 consists of 13 residues. Per germline, CDR1 LNHDA and CDR2 SQIVND (reference sequence). Trimming took off 2 bases at V and 4 bases at J, with 7 bases between the two ends. CDR3 protein: CASSIQGSDTQYF. The CDR3 DNA is TGTGCCAGTAGTATACAGGGTTCAGATACGCAGTATTTT.

This chain joins TRBV6-4 and TRBJ2-1; TRBD2 is a possible D gene (7 bases). This CDR3 comprises 15 residues. Germline CDR1 MRHNA, CDR2 SNTAGT. V was shortened by 6 bases and J by 4 bases, with 16 bases between the two germline ends. The CDR3 is CASSGEGGPYNEQFF. CDR3 sequence (DNA): TGTGCCAGCAGCGGAGAGGGGGGGCCTTACAATGAGCAGTTCTTC.